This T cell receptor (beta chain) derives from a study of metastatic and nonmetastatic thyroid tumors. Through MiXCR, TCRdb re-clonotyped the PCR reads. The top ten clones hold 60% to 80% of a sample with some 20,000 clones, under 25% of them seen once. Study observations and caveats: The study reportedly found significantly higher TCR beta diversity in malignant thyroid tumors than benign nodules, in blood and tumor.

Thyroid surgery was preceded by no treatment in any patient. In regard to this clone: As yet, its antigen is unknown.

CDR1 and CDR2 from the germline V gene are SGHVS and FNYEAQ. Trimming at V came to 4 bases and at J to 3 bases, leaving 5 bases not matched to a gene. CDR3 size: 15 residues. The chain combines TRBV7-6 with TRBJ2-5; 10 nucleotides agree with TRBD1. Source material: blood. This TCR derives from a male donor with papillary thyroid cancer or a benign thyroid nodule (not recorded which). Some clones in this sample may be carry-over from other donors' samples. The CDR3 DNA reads TGTGCCAGCAGCTGGGGGACAGGGGAGAAAGAGACCCAGTACTTC. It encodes CASSWGTGEKETQYF.